The 30 T cell receptor beta chains presented below share a single source sample, sequenced in a study of blood T cell repertoires in COVID-19. Some clones are missing from TCRdb's copy, which holds only in-frame ones; the method was immunoSEQ multiplex PCR. This sample has about 140,000 clones; around 84% occur once, and the top ten carry around 8.5%. Material: peripheral blood. The source of these receptors is a woman in her sixties with acute or convalescent COVID-19.

Here the CDR3 reads CATSRDTSNQPQHF. Written as DNA, the CDR3 is TGTGCCACCAGCAGGGACACCAGCAATCAGCCCCAGCATTTT. This chain links TRBV15 with TRBJ1-5, with D possibly TRBD1 on 5 matching bases. From germline, CDR1 is LNHNV and CDR2 YYDKDF (reference sequence). This CDR3 has 14 residues. V was clipped by 3 bases and J by 1 base, with 7 bases between them.

CDR3 bases: TGCGCCAGCAGCCCAATCGGCGGGGGGGGATATTATGAGCAGTTCTTC. Its protein product is CASSPIGGGGYYEQFF. The chain couples TRBV4-3 to TRBJ2-1, with 9 bases identical to TRBD2. CDR1 and CDR2 from the germline V gene are LGHNA and YSLEER. The length of the CDR3 is 16 residues. J was trimmed by 8 bases and V by 4 bases; bases with no gene match: 12.

This sequence joins TRBV25-1 and TRBJ2-2, with TRBD2 matching 9 bases. V trimming: 5 bases; J trimming: 2 bases; junction bases outside the gene matches: 3. This CDR3 has 15 residues. Germline V gives CDR1 MGHDK, CDR2 SYGVNS. The CDR3 region has the DNA TGTGCCAGCAGTACCCTAGCGGGAAACACCGGGGAGCTGTTTTTT. It encodes CASSTLAGNTGELFF.

The rearrangement links TRBV30 to TRBJ2-5; D possibly corresponds to TRBD1 (6 bases). CDR3 length: 15 amino acids. Germline CDR1 is GTSNPN and CDR2 is SVGIG (reference sequence). The V end was cut by 0 bases, the J end by 4 bases, with 15 bases between. This CDR3 reads CAWSVAGAKRETQYF. The DNA of the CDR3 is TGTGCCTGGAGTGTGGCAGGGGCCAAGCGAGAGACCCAGTACTTC.

V gene TRBV5-1 combines with J gene TRBJ2-1, with 10 bases aligning to TRBD2. Germline values: CDR1 SGHRS, CDR2 YFSETQ. The CDR3 is made up of 15 amino acids. The V and J ends lost 4 bases and 5 bases, in that order; junction bases with no gene match: 6. CDR3 nucleotide sequence: TGCGCCAGCAGCCAAGGACTAGCGGTGGACAATGAGCAGTTCTTC. As protein: CASSQGLAVDNEQFF.

This chain joins TRBV5-1 and TRBJ2-7; TRBD1 matches at 7 bases. The CDR3 is 14 residues long. Germline CDR1 is SGHRS and CDR2 is YFSETQ. V lost 0 bases, J lost 7 bases, and 7 bases stayed unmatched. CDR3 in amino acids: CASSLGGQFGEQYF. The CDR3 DNA reads TGCGCCAGCAGCTTGGGGGGACAGTTTGGAGAGCAGTACTTC. The complete variable domain, with remaining parts taken from reference TRBV5-1 and TRBJ2-7, reads KAGVTQTPRYLIKTRGQQVTLSCSPISGHRSVSWYQQTPGQGLQFLFEYFSETQRNKGNFPGRFSGRQFSNSRSEMNVSTLELGDSALYLCASSLGGQFGEQYFGPGTRLTVT.

J is TRBJ1-2 and V is TRBV5-4, with a possible D match to TRBD1 (5 bases). The CDR3 spans 13 residues. Germline V gives CDR1 SGHNT, CDR2 YYREEE (reference sequence). Trimming took off 4 bases at V and 1 base at J, with 8 bases between the two ends. The CDR3 reads CASSPQGNYGYTF. The CDR3 DNA sequence: TGTGCCAGCAGCCCGCAGGGTAACTATGGCTACACCTTC.

V usage is TRBV28 and J usage is TRBJ1-2, with TRBD1 matching 8 bases. Germline V gives CDR1 MDHEN, CDR2 SYDVKM. The CDR3 totals 16 residues. The V segment lost 3 bases and the J segment 6 bases; nucleotides outside the gene matches: 12. This CDR3 is CASSFAPPDRGHGYTF. The CDR3 DNA reads as TGTGCCAGCAGTTTCGCCCCCCCCGACAGGGGACATGGCTACACCTTC.

The chain joins TRBV15 to TRBJ2-3; TRBD2 matches at 9 bases. CDR3 size: 18 residues. Germline V lookup: CDR1 LNHNV, CDR2 YYDKDF (reference sequence). After removal of 0 bases from V and 0 bases from J, the junction contained 7 bases not matched to a gene. The CDR3 DNA reads as TGTGCCACCAGCAGAGATAAGGCGGGGGGGCTGAGCACAGATACGCAGTATTTT. Its translation is CATSRDKAGGLSTDTQYF.

The chain employs TRBV6-1 and TRBJ2-2; 9 nucleotides match TRBD1. Germline V gene lookup returns CDR1 MNHNS and CDR2 SASEGT. This CDR3 region has 16 residues. The ends lost 2 bases at V and 6 bases at J; junction bases unmatched: 7. The chain's CDR3 is CASSERGQGLPGELFF. CDR3 nucleotides: TGTGCCAGCAGTGAAAGGGGACAGGGTTTGCCCGGGGAGCTGTTTTTT.

The rearrangement joins TRBV6-1 to TRBJ2-5; TRBD1 is a possible D gene (6 bases). This CDR3 comprises 17 residues. Trimming pared 1 base from V and 1 base from J, leaving 16 bases between. Germline CDR1 reads MNHNS; CDR2 reads SASEGT. For the CDR3, the DNA is TGTGCCAGCAGTGAAGGGGGGTGGTACAGGGTCCAAGAGACCCAGTACTTC. Its translation is CASSEGGWYRVQETQYF.

This sequence joins TRBV7-2 and TRBJ2-7, with 12 bases aligning to TRBD2. The CDR3 contains 15 residues. Germline V gene sequence: CDR1 SGHTA, CDR2 FQGNSA. V shed 1 base and J 7 bases; nucleotides not matched to a gene: 5. CDR3 DNA sequence: TGTGCCAGCAGCTTAGATGGACTAGCGGGGTGGGAGCAGTACTTC. Translated, it gives CASSLDGLAGWEQYF.

The V gene is TRBV3-1 (or the pseudogene TRBV3-2), the J gene TRBJ1-2; TRBD1 aligns across 7 bases. J lost 4 bases, V lost 1 base, and 6 bases had no gene match. Germline V CDR1 and CDR2: LGHDT, YNNKEL (reference sequence). The CDR3 covers 15 residues. Here the CDR3 reads CASSQVDRALYGYTF. The DNA for the CDR3 is TGTGCCAGCAGCCAAGTTGACAGGGCCCTCTATGGCTACACCTTC.

The J gene is TRBJ2-3, the V gene TRBV2; 7 positions agree with TRBD2. V dropped 10 bases and J dropped 4; count of bases not matched to a gene: 8. Germline V lookup: CDR1 SNHLY, CDR2 FYNNEI. The CDR3 runs to 13 residues. For the CDR3, the DNA is TGTGCCAATCGTCGGGGAGGGTCAGATACGCAGTATTTT. Translation gives CANRRGGSDTQYF.

The rearrangement joins TRBV12-5 to TRBJ2-4, with 10 bases lining up with TRBD2. Germline-derived CDR1 and CDR2 are LGHNT and FRNRAP. Losses at the gene ends were 0 bases for V and 8 bases for J; bases not matched to a gene: 10. The CDR3 runs to 17 residues. In DNA, the CDR3 is TGTGCTAGTGGTTTGGTACTTTCTAGCGGGGGTACGGACATTCAGTACTTC. It encodes CASGLVLSSGGTDIQYF.

This sequence joins TRBV9 and TRBJ1-3; D ambiguous. This CDR3 is 15 amino acids long. Trimming took off 1 base at V and 4 bases at J, with 12 bases between the two ends. Germline CDR1 SGDLS, CDR2 YYNGEE. CDR3 loop: CASSVSSARGNTIYF. CDR3 DNA sequence: TGTGCCAGCAGCGTATCCAGCGCGAGGGGAAACACCATATATTTT.

This chain connects TRBV9 to TRBJ2-2, with 8 bases identical to TRBD2. The J segment lost 6 bases and the V segment lost 3 bases, leaving 13 bases of the junction unmatched. There are 17 residues in the CDR3. From germline, CDR1 is SGDLS and CDR2 YYNGEE. The CDR3 reads CASSAPRGGFRAGELFF. CDR3 DNA sequence: TGTGCCAGCAGCGCCCCCCGGGGGGGTTTTCGGGCCGGGGAGCTGTTTTTT.

V and J are TRBV21-1 and TRBJ1-5; TRBD1, as called in the table, went unchecked against the DNA. TRBV21-1 corresponds to a pseudogene. This CDR3 spans 15 amino acids. CDR3: CASSSRDRQHQPQHF. The CDR3 DNA follows: TGTGCCAGCAGCAGCCGGGACAGGCAACACCAGCCCCAGCATTTT.

This clone was detected only a few times. The CDR3 here is CASSQLGSSGNTIYF. CDR3 nucleotide sequence: TGCGCCAGCAGCCAACTGGGGAGCTCTGGAAACACCATATATTTT. V is TRBV4-1 and J is TRBJ1-3; the D is unclear. Germline V CDR1 and CDR2: MGHRA, YSYEKL. Trimming pared 2 bases from V and 0 bases from J, leaving 8 bases between. The CDR3 sequence is 15 residues long.

This clone has just a few counts. The gene calls are TRBV28 and TRBJ1-6; 9 nucleotides align to TRBD1. The CDR3 is made up of 15 amino acids. Germline-derived CDR1 and CDR2 are MDHEN and SYDVKM. V was clipped by 6 bases and J by 7 bases; unmatched bases: 7. CDR3 DNA sequence: TGTGCCAGCAGGGGGACAGGGACGGGAAATTCACCCCTCCACTTT. Protein product: CASRGTGTGNSPLHF.

This rearrangement joins TRBV7-2 to TRBJ1-2; 9 bases are a match to TRBD1. Germline assignment: CDR1 SGHTA and CDR2 FQGNSA. J lost 8 bases, V lost 9 bases, and 13 bases had no gene match. CDR3 length equals 14 residues. The CDR3 nucleotides are TGTGCCAGTCACTCCTTGGGACAGGGTTTGGGCTACACCTTC. Protein sequence: CASHSLGQGLGYTF.

This clone was seen a single time. The V gene is TRBV5-6, the J gene TRBJ1-5, with 8 bases identical to TRBD1. Per germline, CDR1 SGHDT and CDR2 YYEEEE. With V trimmed by 2 bases and J by 7 bases, 5 bases remained unmatched. The CDR3 length is 14 residues. This chain's CDR3 is CASSFGQGAQPQHF. CDR3 nucleotide sequence: TGTGCCAGCAGCTTTGGACAGGGCGCACAGCCCCAGCATTTT.

The rearrangement uses TRBV28 and TRBJ1-6; D gene unclear. This CDR3 contains 15 residues. The germline gives CDR1 MDHEN, CDR2 SYDVKM. The V end was cut by 1 base, the J end by 9 bases, with 13 bases between. The CDR3: CASSLLRLPRSPLHF. For the CDR3, the DNA is TGTGCCAGCAGTTTATTGAGGCTGCCGCGTTCACCCCTCCACTTT.

This clone has just one count. The rearrangement uses TRBV3-1 (or the pseudogene TRBV3-2) and TRBJ1-1; D gene ambiguous. Germline assignment: CDR1 LGHDT and CDR2 YNNKEL (reference sequence). The CDR3 length is 14 residues. The V end was cut by 1 base, the J end by 1 base, with 7 bases between. The CDR3 DNA reads as TGTGCCAGCAGCCAAGTCGTCAGGAACACTGAAGCTTTCTTT. Translation: CASSQVVRNTEAFF.

V gene TRBV4-3 combines with J gene TRBJ2-7; 9 bases line up with TRBD2. The CDR3 is made up of 15 amino acids. With 1 base clipped from V and 3 bases from J, the junction kept 4 bases outside the gene matches. Germline V gene lookup returns CDR1 LGHNA and CDR2 YSLEER. CDR3 coding DNA: TGCGCCAGCAGCCAAGGGAGGCGGGGGGGCTACGAGCAGTACTTC. This codes for CASSQGRRGGYEQYF.

CDR3 region: CASSSQTGTEAFF. CDR3 bases: TGTGCCAGCAGCTCACAAACAGGGACTGAAGCTTTCTTT. This chain links TRBV11-3 with TRBJ1-1; D might be TRBD1 (6 bases). The length of the CDR3 is 13 residues. Per the germline V gene, CDR1 is SGHNT and CDR2 is YENEEA. Trimming pared 4 bases from V and 5 bases from J, leaving 11 bases between.

The chain carries TRBV4-2 and TRBJ2-7; 10 nucleotides line up with TRBD2. Unmatched junction bases numbered 8, after V lost 1 base and J lost 2 bases. There are 17 residues in the CDR3. CDR1 LGHNA and CDR2 YNFKEQ come from the germline V gene. The CDR3 nucleotides read TGTGCCAGCAGCCAAGTCAGCTCAGCGGGGGGGCCCTACGAGCAGTACTTC. Protein: CASSQVSSAGGPYEQYF.

This chain uses TRBV6-5 with TRBJ1-2, with D maybe TRBD1 (5 bases). The CDR3 spans 14 residues. Germline V gene data show CDR1 as MNHEY and CDR2 as SVGAGI. Trimming took 7 bases from V and 4 from J, leaving 16 bases between them. This CDR3 reads CASKISQGVYGYTF. CDR3 DNA: TGTGCCAGCAAGATATCGCAGGGCGTCTATGGCTACACCTTC.

J is TRBJ2-7 and V is TRBV6-6; D remains ambiguous. With 2 bases removed from V and 7 bases from J, the gap between germline ends came to 6 bases. The CDR3 contains 11 residues. CDR1 is MNHNY and CDR2 is SVGAGI in the germline V gene (reference sequence). The CDR3 protein is CASSYGREQYF. The CDR3 DNA reads TGTGCCAGCAGTTACGGCAGGGAGCAGTACTTC.

This sequence joins TRBV5-6 and TRBJ2-7, with a weak D call TRBD2 (6 bases). CDR1 is SGHDT, CDR2 YYEEEE, per germline. The CDR3 is made up of 16 amino acids. Trimming shortened V by 5 bases and J by 3 bases, and 21 bases separated the two germline ends. Here the CDR3 reads CASSSTGRGINYEQYF. The CDR3 DNA is TGTGCCAGCAGTTCCACCGGGCGCGGGATAAACTACGAGCAGTACTTC.